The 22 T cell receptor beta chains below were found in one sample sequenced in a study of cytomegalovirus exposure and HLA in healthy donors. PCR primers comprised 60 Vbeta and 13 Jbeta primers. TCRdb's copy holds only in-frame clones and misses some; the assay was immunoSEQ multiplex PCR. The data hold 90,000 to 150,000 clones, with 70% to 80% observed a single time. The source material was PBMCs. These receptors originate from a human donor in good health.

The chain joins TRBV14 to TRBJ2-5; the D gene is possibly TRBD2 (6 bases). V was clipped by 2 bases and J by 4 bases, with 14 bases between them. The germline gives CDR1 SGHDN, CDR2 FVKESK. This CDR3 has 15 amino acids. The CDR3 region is CASSQREVGRETQYF. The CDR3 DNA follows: TGTGCCAGCAGCCAAAGGGAGGTGGGGCGAGAGACCCAGTACTTC. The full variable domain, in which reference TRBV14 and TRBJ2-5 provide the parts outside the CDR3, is EAGVTQFPSHSVIEKGQTVTLRCDPISGHDNLYWYRRVMGKEIKFLLHFVKESKQDESGMPNNRFLAERTGGTYSTLKVQPAELEDSGVYFCASSQREVGRETQYFGPGTRLLVL.

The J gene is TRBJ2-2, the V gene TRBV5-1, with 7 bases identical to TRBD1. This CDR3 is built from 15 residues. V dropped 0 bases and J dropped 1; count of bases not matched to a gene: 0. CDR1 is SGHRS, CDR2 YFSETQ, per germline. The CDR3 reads CASSLGTGNTGELFF. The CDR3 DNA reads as TGCGCCAGCAGCTTGGGGACAGGGAACACCGGGGAGCTGTTTTTT.

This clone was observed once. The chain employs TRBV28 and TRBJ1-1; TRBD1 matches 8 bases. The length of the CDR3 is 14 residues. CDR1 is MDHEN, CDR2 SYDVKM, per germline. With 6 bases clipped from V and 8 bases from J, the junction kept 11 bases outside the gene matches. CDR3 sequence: CASRQTGARLEAFF. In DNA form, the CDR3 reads TGTGCCAGCAGGCAGACAGGGGCGAGACTGGAAGCTTTCTTT.

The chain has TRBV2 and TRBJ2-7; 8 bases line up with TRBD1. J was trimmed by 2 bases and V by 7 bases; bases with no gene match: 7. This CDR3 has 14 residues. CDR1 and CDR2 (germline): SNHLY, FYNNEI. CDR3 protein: CASKGRTGPYEQYF. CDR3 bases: TGTGCCAGCAAGGGAAGGACAGGGCCCTACGAGCAGTACTTC. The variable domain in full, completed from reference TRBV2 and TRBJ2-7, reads EPEVTQTPSHQVTQMGQEVILRCVPISNHLYFYWYRQILGQKVEFLVSFYNNEISEKSEIFDDQFSVERPDGSNFTLKIRSTKLEDSAMYFCASKGRTGPYEQYFGPGTRLTVT.

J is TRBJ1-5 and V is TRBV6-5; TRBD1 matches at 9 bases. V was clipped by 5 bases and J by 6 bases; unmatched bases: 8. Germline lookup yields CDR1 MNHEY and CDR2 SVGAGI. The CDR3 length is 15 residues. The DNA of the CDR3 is TGTGCCAGCAGTCACAGGGGGCTCTTCGGTCAGCCCCAGCATTTT. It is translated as CASSHRGLFGQPQHF.

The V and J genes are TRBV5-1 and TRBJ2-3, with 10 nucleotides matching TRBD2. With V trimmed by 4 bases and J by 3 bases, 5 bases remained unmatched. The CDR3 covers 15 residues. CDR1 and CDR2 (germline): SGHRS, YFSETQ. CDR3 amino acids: CASSVAGGRTDTQYF. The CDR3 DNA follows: TGCGCCAGCAGCGTAGCGGGGGGTCGGACAGATACGCAGTATTTT.

Here the CDR3 reads CASSEGLTHPYEQYF. The CDR3 DNA is TGTGCCAGCAGTGAGGGACTAACACATCCCTACGAGCAGTACTTC. V is TRBV2 and J is TRBJ2-7; 7 positions match TRBD2. The CDR3 has 15 residues. The junction had 7 bases not matched to a gene; V was cut back by 3 bases and J by 2 bases. Per germline, CDR1 SNHLY and CDR2 FYNNEI.

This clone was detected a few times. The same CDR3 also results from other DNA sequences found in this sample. CDR3 in amino acids: CASSFRQAYEQYF. CDR3 nucleotides: TGTGCCAGCAGCTTCAGACAGGCCTACGAGCAGTACTTC. V and J are TRBV7-6 and TRBJ2-7; D may be TRBD1 (6 bases). Deletions cut 3 bases from V and 2 bases from J, with 8 bases between. Germline V gene data show CDR1 as SGHVS and CDR2 as FNYEAQ. The CDR3 is 13 residues long.

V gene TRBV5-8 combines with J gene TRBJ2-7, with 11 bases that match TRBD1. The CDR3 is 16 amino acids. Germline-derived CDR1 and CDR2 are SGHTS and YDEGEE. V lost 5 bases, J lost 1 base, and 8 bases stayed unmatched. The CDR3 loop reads CASRPGQGAVSYEQYF. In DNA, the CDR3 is TGTGCCAGCAGACCCGGACAGGGGGCTGTATCCTACGAGCAGTACTTC.

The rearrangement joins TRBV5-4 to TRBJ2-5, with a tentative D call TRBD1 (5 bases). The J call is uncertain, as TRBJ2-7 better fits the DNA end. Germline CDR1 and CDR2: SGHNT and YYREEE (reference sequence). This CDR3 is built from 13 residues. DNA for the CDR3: TGTGCCAGCAGCCCCTCAGGGAACTACGAGCAGTACTTC. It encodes CASSPSGNYEQYF.

CDR3 amino acids: CASSPSGPTYEQYF. DNA for the CDR3: TGTGCCAGCAGCCCTAGCGGGCCCACCTACGAGCAGTACTTC. V gene TRBV27 combines with J gene TRBJ2-5, with TRBD2 identical over 8 bases. The J call may be in error: the DNA end matches TRBJ2-7 better. The CDR3 is made up of 14 amino acids. Looked up from germline, CDR1 is MNHEY and CDR2 is SMNVEV (reference sequence).

The CDR3 sequence is CASSVSLAQAKNIQYF. The CDR3 nucleotides read TGTGCCAGCAGTGTCTCACTAGCGCAAGCCAAAAACATTCAGTACTTC. The chain employs TRBV2 and TRBJ2-4; TRBD2 agrees at 7 bases. Unmatched junction bases numbered 6, after V lost 4 bases and J lost 0 bases. This CDR3 has 16 amino acids. Germline CDR1 reads SNHLY; CDR2 reads FYNNEI.

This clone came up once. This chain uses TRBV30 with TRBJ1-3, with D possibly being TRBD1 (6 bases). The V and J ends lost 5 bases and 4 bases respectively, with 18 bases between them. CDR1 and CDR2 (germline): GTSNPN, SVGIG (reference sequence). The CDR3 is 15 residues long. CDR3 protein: CAWGLRGSSGNTIYF. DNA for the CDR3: TGTGCCTGGGGGCTTAGGGGGTCATCAGGAAACACCATATATTTT.

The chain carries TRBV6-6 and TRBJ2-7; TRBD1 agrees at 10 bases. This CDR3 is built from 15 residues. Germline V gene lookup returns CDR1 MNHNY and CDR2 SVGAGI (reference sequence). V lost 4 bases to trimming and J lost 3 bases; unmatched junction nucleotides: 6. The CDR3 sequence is CASSFPGTGVYEQYF. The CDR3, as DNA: TGTGCCAGCAGTTTCCCCGGGACAGGGGTCTACGAGCAGTACTTC.

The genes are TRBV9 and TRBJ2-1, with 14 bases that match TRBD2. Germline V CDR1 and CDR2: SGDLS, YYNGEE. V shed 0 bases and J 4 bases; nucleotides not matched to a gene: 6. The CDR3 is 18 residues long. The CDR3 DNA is TGTGCCAGCAGCGTAGGACTAGCGGGGGGGCTATCGTACAATGAGCAGTTCTTC. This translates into CASSVGLAGGLSYNEQFF. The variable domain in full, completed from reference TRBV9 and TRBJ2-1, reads DSGVTQTPKHLITATGQRVTLRCSPRSGDLSVYWYQQSLDQGLQFLIQYYNGEERAKGNILERFSAQQFPDLHSELNLSSLELGDSALYFCASSVGLAGGLSYNEQFFGPGTRLTVL.

CDR3 protein: CASSLAGLAGPGELFF. CDR3 bases: TGTGCCAGCAGCTTAGCGGGACTAGCCGGCCCCGGGGAGCTGTTTTTT. The V call is TRBV7-6, the J call TRBJ2-2, with TRBD2 matching over 9 bases. The CDR3 is 16 residues long. Trimming cost V 0 bases and J 6 bases; bases outside gene matches: 5. Germline V lookup: CDR1 SGHVS, CDR2 FNYEAQ.

The CDR3 region is CASSLGGSGYTF. The CDR3 nucleotides read TGCGCCAGCAGCTTAGGGGGATCCGGCTACACCTTC. This chain links TRBV5-1 with TRBJ1-2; weak D call: TRBD1 (6 bases). The CDR3 has 12 residues. The germline V gene has CDR1 SGHRS and CDR2 YFSETQ. Trimming pared 2 bases from V and 8 bases from J, leaving 10 bases between.

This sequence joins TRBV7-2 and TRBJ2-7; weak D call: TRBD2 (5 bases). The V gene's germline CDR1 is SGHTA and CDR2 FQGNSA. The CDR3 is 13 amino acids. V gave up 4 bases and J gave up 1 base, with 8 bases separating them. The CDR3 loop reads CASSSPGSYEQYF. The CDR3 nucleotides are TGTGCCAGCAGCTCCCCGGGGTCCTACGAGCAGTACTTC. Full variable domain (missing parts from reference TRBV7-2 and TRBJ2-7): GAGVSQSPSNKVTEKGKDVELRCDPISGHTALYWYRQSLGQGLEFLIYFQGNSAPDKSGLPSDRFSAERTGGSVSTLTIQRTQQEDSAVYLCASSSPGSYEQYFGPGTRLTVT.

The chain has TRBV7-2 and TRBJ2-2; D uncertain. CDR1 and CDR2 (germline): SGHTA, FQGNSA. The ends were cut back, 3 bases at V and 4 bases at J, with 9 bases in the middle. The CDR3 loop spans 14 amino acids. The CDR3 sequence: CASSFEVGTGELFF. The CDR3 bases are TGTGCCAGCAGCTTTGAGGTCGGCACCGGGGAGCTGTTTTTT.

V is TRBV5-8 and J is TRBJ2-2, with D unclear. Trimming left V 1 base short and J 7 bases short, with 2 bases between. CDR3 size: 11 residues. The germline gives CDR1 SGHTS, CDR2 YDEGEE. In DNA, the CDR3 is TGTGCCAGCAGCTTGCACGGGGAGCTGTTTTTT. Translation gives CASSLHGELFF.

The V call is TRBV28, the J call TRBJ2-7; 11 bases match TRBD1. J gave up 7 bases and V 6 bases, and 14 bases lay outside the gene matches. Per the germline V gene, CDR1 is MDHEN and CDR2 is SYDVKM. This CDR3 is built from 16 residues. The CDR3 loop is CASSPLGQGARGEQYF. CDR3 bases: TGTGCCAGCAGCCCGCTCGGACAGGGGGCGCGAGGAGAGCAGTACTTC.

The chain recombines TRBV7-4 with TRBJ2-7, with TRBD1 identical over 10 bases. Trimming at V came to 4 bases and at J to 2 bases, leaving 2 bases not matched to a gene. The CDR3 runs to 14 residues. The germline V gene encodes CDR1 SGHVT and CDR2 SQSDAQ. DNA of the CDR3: TGTGCCAGCAGCTGGACAGGGGGGACCTACGAGCAGTACTTC. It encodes CASSWTGGTYEQYF.